The 18 T cell receptor beta chains below all came from one sample that was sequenced in a study of CD8+ T cells in alopecia areata. Treatment in this sample: oral pan-JAK inhibitor, 5-10 mg twice daily. Extracted from the samples, RNA was reverse transcribed into cDNA to serve as the sequencing template. Produced via immunoSEQ multiplex PCR; TCRdb's table is partial and in-frame only. The sample shows approximately 200,000 clones, around two fifths of them seen only once. Sequences were derived from CD4+ T cells sorted from blood, sampled at roughly week 36, from a patient treated with tofacitinib. Every receptor here comes from a human donor with alopecia areata.

V is TRBV9 and J is TRBJ2-1, with 13 bases aligning to TRBD2. CDR1 is SGDLS, CDR2 YYNGEE, per germline. V was pared by 3 bases and J by 10 bases, with 7 bases of the junction left unmatched. The CDR3 spans 15 residues. CDR3 DNA: TGTGCCAGCAGCGCGACTAGCGGGGGGAGTGGCGAGCAGTTCTTC. This encodes CASSATSGGSGEQFF.

This clone was found a few times. The chain employs TRBV30 and TRBJ2-1; unclear D gene. The V gene's germline CDR1 is GTSNPN and CDR2 SVGIG (reference sequence). The CDR3 has 15 residues. The ends were cut back, 0 bases at V and 3 bases at J, with 12 bases in the middle. CDR3 amino acids: CAWSVPEERYNEQFF. CDR3 DNA sequence: TGTGCCTGGAGTGTACCGGAAGAACGCTACAATGAGCAGTTCTTC.

In its sample, this clone was seen a few times. The gene calls are TRBV27 and TRBJ2-7; D perhaps matches TRBD1 (5 bases). The CDR3 sequence is 15 residues long. The V gene's germline CDR1 is MNHEY and CDR2 SMNVEV (reference sequence). V lost 6 bases to trimming and J lost 4 bases, with 19 bases between them. CDR3: CASRGDRRGFYEQYF. Written as DNA, the CDR3 is TGTGCCAGCAGGGGTGACAGAAGGGGCTTTTACGAGCAGTACTTC.

The chain combines TRBV15 with TRBJ2-5; a weak D match, TRBD2 (6 bases). Trimming left V 0 bases short and J 5 bases short, with 13 bases between. The CDR3 length is 15 residues. CDR1 is LNHNV and CDR2 is YYDKDF in the germline V gene (reference sequence). CDR3: CATSRDLLALETQYF. The CDR3 coding sequence is TGTGCCACCAGCAGAGATCTACTAGCACTGGAGACCCAGTACTTC.

The chain employs TRBV6-5 and TRBJ2-7; TRBD2 agrees at 7 bases. Trimming removed 6 bases from V and 3 bases from J; junction bases left unmatched: 8. Germline-derived CDR1 and CDR2 are MNHEY and SVGAGI. The CDR3 is made up of 14 amino acids. The DNA for the CDR3 is TGTGCCAGCAGCCGATCGACTAGCCGCTACGAGCAGTACTTC. The encoded protein is CASSRSTSRYEQYF.

The V gene is TRBV29-1, the J gene TRBJ2-2; 11 bases are shared with TRBD2. This CDR3 has 14 amino acids. Germline loops: CDR1 SQVTM, CDR2 ANQGSEA. The CDR3 reads CTASGRTNTGELFF. CDR3 in DNA: TGCACCGCTAGCGGGAGGACTAACACCGGGGAGCTGTTTTTT.

This clone was observed a few times. This chain joins TRBV28 and TRBJ1-3; D gene unclear. This CDR3 spans 16 amino acids. The germline V gene encodes CDR1 MDHEN and CDR2 SYDVKM. The V and J ends lost 5 bases and 0 bases respectively, with 14 bases between them. CDR3 DNA sequence: TGTGCCAGCAGTCCCCACGCGGAGAGCTCTGGAAACACCATATATTTT. Protein: CASSPHAESSGNTIYF.

This clone appeared once. Additional DNA sequences in this sample encode the identical CDR3. The chain recombines TRBV5-1 with TRBJ2-7; D gene ambiguous. This CDR3 has 12 residues. Per the germline V gene, CDR1 is SGHRS and CDR2 is YFSETQ. Trimming took off 3 bases at V and 4 bases at J, with 8 bases between the two ends. CDR3 sequence (DNA): TGCGCCAGCAGCTACGACGGATACGAGCAGTACTTC. Its translation is CASSYDGYEQYF.

This clone was detected only a few times. The rearrangement uses TRBV13 and TRBJ2-7; the match to TRBD2 covers 9 bases. V lost 5 bases and J lost 2; bases outside the gene matches: 4. The CDR3 length is 14 residues. Looked up from germline, CDR1 is PRHDT and CDR2 is FYEKMQ (reference sequence). The CDR3 spells CASSETSGTYEQYF. The DNA of the CDR3 is TGTGCCAGCAGCGAGACTAGCGGTACCTACGAGCAGTACTTC.

This clone showed up just a few times. The rearrangement joins TRBV28 to TRBJ2-7; 11 bases align to TRBD1. Germline trimming cut 6 bases from V and 3 bases from J; bases unmatched to any gene: 7. The germline V gene has CDR1 MDHEN and CDR2 SYDVKM. There are 15 residues in the CDR3. CDR3 sequence: CASSHKGQGDYEQYF. The CDR3 coding sequence is TGTGCCAGCAGCCACAAGGGACAGGGGGACTACGAGCAGTACTTC.

This chain connects TRBV9 to TRBJ2-7; D gene ambiguous. V lost 4 bases, J lost 6 bases, and 17 bases lay in between. Germline CDR1 is SGDLS and CDR2 is YYNGEE. The CDR3 is 14 amino acids. CDR3 nucleotides: TGTGCCAGCAGCATGGACCCCCCTTCCGGCGAGCAGTACTTC. It translates to CASSMDPPSGEQYF.

This rearrangement joins TRBV6-5 to TRBJ1-2; 7 bases map to TRBD1. Unmatched junction bases numbered 7, after V lost 7 bases and J lost 8 bases. Germline assignment: CDR1 MNHEY and CDR2 SVGAGI. The CDR3 consists of 12 residues. The CDR3 reads CASKDRILGYTF. The CDR3 DNA follows: TGTGCCAGCAAGGACAGGATTCTCGGCTACACCTTC.

This clone was observed a handful of times. This chain connects TRBV29-1 to TRBJ2-1, with D uncertain. The CDR3 runs 12 residues. V was clipped by 3 bases and J by 8 bases, with 11 bases between them. Germline V lookup: CDR1 SQVTM, CDR2 ANQGSEA. CDR3 nucleotides: TGCAGCGTTGATCGGGTCAGTGATGAGCAGTTCTTC. This gives the protein CSVDRVSDEQFF.

In this sample, this clone turned up a few times. This chain joins TRBV7-9 and TRBJ2-7; D remains unclear. V dropped 3 bases and J dropped 3 bases, with 9 bases sitting between them. From germline, CDR1 is SEHNR and CDR2 FQNEAQ (reference sequence). The CDR3 runs 13 residues. The CDR3 region is CASSLTANYEQYF. In DNA, the CDR3 is TGTGCCAGCAGCTTGACGGCAAACTACGAGCAGTACTTC.

The J gene is TRBJ2-7, the V gene TRBV15; 10 nucleotides align to TRBD1. V shed 0 bases and J 5 bases; nucleotides not matched to a gene: 10. Looked up from germline, CDR1 is LNHNV and CDR2 is YYDKDF (reference sequence). The CDR3 runs to 17 residues. CDR3 in amino acids: CATSRDLGDRGTHEQYF. The DNA for the CDR3 is TGTGCCACCAGCAGAGATCTAGGGGACAGGGGAACCCACGAGCAGTACTTC. The full variable domain, rest sourced from reference TRBV15 and TRBJ2-7, is DAMVIQNPRYQVTQFGKPVTLSCSQTLNHNVMYWYQQKSSQAPKLLFHYYDKDFNNEADTPDNFQSRRPNTSFCFLDIRSPGLGDTAMYLCATSRDLGDRGTHEQYFGPGTRLTVT.

The genes are TRBV19 and TRBJ2-7; 8 bases match TRBD1. J gave up 5 bases and V 7 bases, and 13 bases lay outside the gene matches. Germline CDR1 is LNHDA and CDR2 is SQIVND (reference sequence). This CDR3 has 15 residues. CDR3: CASKGVDRGEDEQYF. CDR3 DNA: TGTGCCAGTAAGGGCGTTGACAGGGGCGAGGACGAGCAGTACTTC.

The chain joins TRBV6-6 to TRBJ1-1; weak D call: TRBD1 (5 bases). Germline lookup yields CDR1 MNHNY and CDR2 SVGAGI (reference sequence). The CDR3 covers 14 residues. V was pared by 6 bases and J by 2 bases, with 13 bases between. The DNA of the CDR3 is TGTGCCAGCAGGGTCCGGGGCGGAAACACTGAAGCTTTCTTT. Its translation: CASRVRGGNTEAFF.

This clone was counted many times. The rearrangement joins TRBV10-3 to TRBJ1-1, with a tentative D call TRBD1 (5 bases). V was clipped by 4 bases and J by 1 base, with 7 bases between them. CDR3 length equals 13 residues. In germline, CDR1 is ENHRY, CDR2 SYGVKD. CDR3 nucleotides: TGTGCCATCAGTGGACAGCCGAACACTGAAGCTTTCTTT. The encoded protein is CAISGQPNTEAFF.